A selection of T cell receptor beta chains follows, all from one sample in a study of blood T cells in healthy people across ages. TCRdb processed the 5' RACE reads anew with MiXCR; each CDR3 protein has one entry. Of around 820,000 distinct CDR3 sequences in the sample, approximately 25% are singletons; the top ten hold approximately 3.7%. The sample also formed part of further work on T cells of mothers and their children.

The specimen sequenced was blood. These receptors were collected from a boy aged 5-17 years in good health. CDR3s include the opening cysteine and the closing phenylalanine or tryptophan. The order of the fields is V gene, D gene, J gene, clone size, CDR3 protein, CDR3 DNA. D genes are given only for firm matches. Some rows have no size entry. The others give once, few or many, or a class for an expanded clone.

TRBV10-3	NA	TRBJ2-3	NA	CAISEPLASDSDTQYF	TGTGCCATCAGTGAACCCCTAGCTTCAGATTCAGATACGCAGTATTTT
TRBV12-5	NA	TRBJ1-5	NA	CASGLVPALVGADRDQPQHF	TGTGCTAGTGGTTTGGTTCCAGCACTAGTTGGGGCCGATAGGGATCAGCCCCAGCATTTT
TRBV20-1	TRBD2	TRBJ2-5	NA	CSATSGIETQYF	TGCAGTGCTACTAGCGGGATTGAGACCCAGTACTTC
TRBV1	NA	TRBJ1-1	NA	CTSSHLSRLNTEAFF	TGCACCAGCAGCCATCTTAGCCGGCTGAACACTGAAGCTTTCTTT
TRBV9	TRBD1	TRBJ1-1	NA	CASSATGGPLNTEAFF	TGTGCCAGCAGCGCGACAGGGGGCCCCCTGAACACTGAAGCTTTCTTT
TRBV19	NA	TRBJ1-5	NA	CASSGPGTWGNQPQHF	TGTGCCAGTAGTGGTCCAGGGACTTGGGGCAATCAGCCCCAGCATTTT
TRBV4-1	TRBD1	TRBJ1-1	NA	CASSQTGYRAFF	TGCGCCAGCAGCCAGACAGGGTATAGAGCTTTCTTT
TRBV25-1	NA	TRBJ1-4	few	CASSAGLPGVTNEKLFF	TGTGCCAGCAGTGCGGGGTTACCAGGCGTGACTAATGAAAAACTGTTTTTT
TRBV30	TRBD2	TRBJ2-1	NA	CAWSVLAGVLNEQFF	TGTGCCTGGAGTGTACTAGCGGGGGTTCTAAATGAGCAGTTCTTC
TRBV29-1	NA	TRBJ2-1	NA	CSVPLGLQAGMDNEQFF	TGCAGCGTCCCCCTAGGATTGCAGGCAGGAATGGACAATGAGCAGTTCTTC
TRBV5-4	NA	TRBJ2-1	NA	CASSSQAGTSYNEQFF	TGTGCCAGCAGCTCTCAAGCCGGGACCTCCTACAATGAGCAGTTCTTC
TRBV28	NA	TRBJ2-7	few	CASSKDGYEQYF	TGTGCCAGCAGCAAGGACGGGTACGAGCAGTACTTC
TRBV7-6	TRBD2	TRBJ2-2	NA	CASSSLLAGANTGELFF	TGTGCCAGCAGCTCACTACTAGCGGGGGCGAACACCGGGGAGCTGTTTTTT
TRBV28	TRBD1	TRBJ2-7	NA	CASSIRTGTYEQYF	TGTGCCAGCAGTATCCGGACAGGGACCTACGAGCAGTACTTC
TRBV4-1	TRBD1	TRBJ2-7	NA	CASSPHGTGTYEQYF	TGCGCCAGCAGCCCTCACGGGACAGGGACCTACGAGCAGTACTTC
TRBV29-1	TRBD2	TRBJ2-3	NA	CSVEDRGLAGPTDTQYF	TGCAGCGTTGAAGATCGGGGACTAGCGGGCCCGACAGATACGCAGTATTTT
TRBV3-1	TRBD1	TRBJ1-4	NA	CASSDREKLFF	TGTGCCAGCAGCGACAGGGAGAAACTGTTTTTT
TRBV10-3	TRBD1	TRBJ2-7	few	CAISPGWGQGYEQYF	TGTGCCATCAGCCCCGGGTGGGGACAGGGATACGAGCAGTACTTC
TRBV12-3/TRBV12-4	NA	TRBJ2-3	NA	CASGGTDTQYF	TGTGCCAGCGGGGGCACAGATACGCAGTATTTT
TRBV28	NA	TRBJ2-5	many	CASGGGQETQYF	TGTGCCAGCGGAGGGGGGCAAGAGACCCAGTACTTC
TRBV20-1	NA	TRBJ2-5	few	CSARGPNQETQYF	TGCAGTGCTAGAGGACCGAACCAAGAGACCCAGTACTTC
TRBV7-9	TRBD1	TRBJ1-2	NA	CASSEKQGSYGYTF	TGTGCCAGCAGCGAAAAACAGGGGTCCTATGGCTACACCTTC
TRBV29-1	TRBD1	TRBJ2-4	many	CSVEGGQGVPRAKNIQYF	TGCAGCGTTGAGGGGGGACAGGGGGTACCCCGAGCCAAAAACATTCAGTACTTC
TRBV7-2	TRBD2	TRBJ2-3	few	CASSLAGTSGSKTDTQYF	TGTGCCAGCAGCTTAGCGGGGACTAGCGGGAGTAAGACAGATACGCAGTATTTT
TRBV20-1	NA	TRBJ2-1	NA	CSARDGSGRSYNEQFF	TGCAGTGCTAGAGATGGGTCGGGACGGAGCTACAATGAGCAGTTCTTC
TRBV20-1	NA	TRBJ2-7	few	CSARGGVGGRAQYF	TGCAGTGCTAGGGGGGGTGTAGGGGGAAGAGCGCAGTACTTC
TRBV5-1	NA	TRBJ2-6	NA	CASSSIGGSNVLTF	TGCGCCAGCAGCTCGATAGGCGGGTCCAACGTCCTGACTTTC
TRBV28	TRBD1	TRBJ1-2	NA	CATFSRQGNYGYTF	TGTGCCACTTTCTCAAGACAGGGGAACTATGGCTACACCTTC
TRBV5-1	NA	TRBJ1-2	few	CASSQNTENYGYTF	TGCGCCAGCAGCCAAAACACGGAGAACTATGGCTACACCTTC
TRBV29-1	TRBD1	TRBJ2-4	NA	CSVEVWDRADTAKNIQYF	TGCAGCGTTGAAGTGTGGGACAGGGCCGACACAGCCAAAAACATTCAGTACTTC
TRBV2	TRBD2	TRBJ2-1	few	CASSEWREPPFHEQFF	TGTGCCAGCAGTGAATGGCGGGAGCCACCGTTCCATGAGCAGTTCTTC
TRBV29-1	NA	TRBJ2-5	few	CSVVGSGEETQYF	TGCAGCGTTGTTGGATCCGGTGAAGAGACCCAGTACTTC
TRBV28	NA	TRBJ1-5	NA	CASRETVPNQPQHF	TGTGCCAGCAGGGAAACGGTACCGAATCAGCCCCAGCATTTT
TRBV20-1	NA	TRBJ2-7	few	CSAEGQGFYEQYF	TGCAGTGCCGAGGGGCAGGGGTTCTACGAGCAGTACTTC
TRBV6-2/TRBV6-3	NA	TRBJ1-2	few	CASGLEGGYTF	TGTGCCAGCGGCCTTGAAGGGGGCTACACCTTC
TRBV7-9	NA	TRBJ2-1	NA	CASSSWVADSYNEQFF	TGTGCCAGCAGCTCCTGGGTAGCCGACTCCTACAATGAGCAGTTCTTC
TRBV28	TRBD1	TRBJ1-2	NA	CASSKPRDSLNYGYTF	TGTGCCAGCAGCAAACCTCGGGACAGCCTTAACTATGGCTACACCTTC
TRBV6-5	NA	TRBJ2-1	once	CASKPGLRNEQFF	TGTGCCAGCAAACCGGGACTCCGCAATGAGCAGTTCTTC
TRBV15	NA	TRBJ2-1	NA	CATSREAQLYNEQFF	TGTGCCACCAGCAGGGAAGCCCAGCTATACAATGAGCAGTTCTTC
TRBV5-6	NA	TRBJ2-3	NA	CASSPPGDTDTQYF	TGTGCCAGCAGCCCGCCGGGGGACACAGATACGCAGTATTTT